The 26 T cell receptor beta chains reported below all come from one sample, sequenced in a study of T cell responses to AZD1222 COVID-19 vaccine. Libraries were prepared by immunoSEQ multiplex PCR; TCRdb keeps only in-frame clonotypes and omits some of them. The profile shows about 180,000 clones, approximately 92% of them singletons. The source was peripheral blood, collected 28 days after the second dose of the MenACWY control vaccine. These TCRs come from an adult who received the MenACWY meningococcal vaccine as a control.

This clone occurred once. The chain carries TRBV2 and TRBJ2-1; D not certain. From germline, CDR1 is SNHLY and CDR2 FYNNEI. The CDR3 is 14 amino acids. Trimming removed 4 bases at V and 5 bases at J, with 12 bases between. The CDR3 loop is CASSARSINNEQFF. The CDR3 bases are TGTGCCAGCAGTGCGAGGTCCATTAACAATGAGCAGTTCTTC.

CDR3 protein: CASSPSITGYTF. The CDR3 nucleotides are TGTGCCAGCAGCCCTAGTATTACAGGCTACACCTTC. V usage is TRBV6-6 and J usage is TRBJ1-2, with D hard to call. V lost 6 bases and J 8 bases, leaving 13 bases between the germline ends. CDR3 size: 12 residues. Germline V CDR1 and CDR2: MNHNY, SVGAGI (reference sequence).

Turning to this clone: At one of its ends the junction is not consistent with the germline gene, which may arise from a read error. This chain connects TRBV7-2 to TRBJ2-1; 7 nucleotides agree with TRBD2. This CDR3 region has 15 residues. Germline CDR1 and CDR2: SGHTA and FQGNSA. The DNA of the CDR3 is TGCGCCAGCAGCTTAGGTGGCGGGGGTTACAATGAGCAGTTCTTC. Amino acids: CASSLGGGGYNEQFF.

The chain couples TRBV10-3 to TRBJ1-2; D remains ambiguous. V shed 7 bases and J shed 2 bases, with 11 bases lying between them. CDR1 is ENHRY and CDR2 is SYGVKD in the germline V gene. The CDR3 length is 13 residues. In DNA, the CDR3 is TGTGCCATCACTGGCAGCATAAACTATGGCTACACCTTC. Its translation is CAITGSINYGYTF.

V is TRBV9 and J is TRBJ1-2, with unresolved D. Germline lookup yields CDR1 SGDLS and CDR2 YYNGEE. The germline V and J ends were trimmed by 4 bases and 4 bases, with 11 bases remaining between them. The CDR3 has 13 residues. CDR3 DNA: TGTGCCAGCAGCCCCTCCCGAAGCTATGGCTACACCTTC. Its protein is CASSPSRSYGYTF.

This chain connects TRBV19 to TRBJ1-5, with 7 bases that match TRBD1. CDR1 is LNHDA, CDR2 SQIVND, per germline (reference sequence). CDR3 size: 12 residues. Trimming took 7 bases from V and 4 from J; bases not matched to a gene: 1. CDR3: CASTRGNQPQHF. The CDR3 DNA sequence: TGTGCCAGTACCAGGGGGAATCAGCCCCAGCATTTT.

The chain uses TRBV6-6 and TRBJ1-2, with 8 bases aligning to TRBD1. CDR3 length: 14 residues. The J segment lost 0 bases and the V segment lost 6 bases, leaving 3 bases of the junction unmatched. The V gene's germline CDR1 is MNHNY and CDR2 SVGAGI (reference sequence). The CDR3 spells CASSQGAPNYGYTF. The CDR3 coding sequence is TGTGCCAGCAGCCAGGGGGCCCCTAACTATGGCTACACCTTC.

The chain couples TRBV7-9 to TRBJ1-1; D is perhaps TRBD1 (6 bases). CDR1 and CDR2 from the germline V gene are SEHNR and FQNEAQ (reference sequence). CDR3 size: 14 residues. Trimming took 6 bases from V and 5 from J, leaving 16 bases between them. As DNA, the CDR3 is TGTGCCAGCAGTTACAACAGGGAGGGGACTGAAGCTTTCTTT. Translation: CASSYNREGTEAFF. Looking up the rest from reference TRBV7-9 and TRBJ1-1 gives the full variable domain: DTGVSQNPRHKITKRGQNVTFRCDPISEHNRLYWYRQTLGQGPEFLTYFQNEAQLEKSRLLSDRFSAERPKGSFSTLEIQRTEQGDSAMYLCASSYNREGTEAFFGQGTRLTVV.

This clone was seen once. The rearrangement uses TRBV3-1 (or the pseudogene TRBV3-2) and TRBJ1-6; 8 positions agree with TRBD1. V gave up 5 bases and J gave up 10 bases; unmatched junction bases: 7. Germline V gene sequence: CDR1 LGHDT, CDR2 YNNKEL (reference sequence). This CDR3 spans 14 amino acids. CDR3 sequence reads: CASSMGQVNSPLHF. CDR3 coding DNA: TGTGCCAGCAGCATGGGACAGGTTAACTCACCCCTCCACTTT.

This CDR3 reads CASSYVTADNSPLHF. DNA of the CDR3: TGTGCCAGCAGTTACGTCACCGCCGATAATTCACCCCTCCACTTT. The chain couples TRBV11-2 to TRBJ1-6; D remains ambiguous. Germline V gene sequence: CDR1 SGHAT, CDR2 FQNNGV. This CDR3 comprises 15 residues. V lost 6 bases and J 5 bases, leaving 14 bases between the germline ends.

V is TRBV5-8 and J is TRBJ2-3; D gene ambiguous. The ends were cut back, 4 bases at V and 5 bases at J, with 23 bases in the middle. CDR1 is SGHTS, CDR2 YDEGEE, per germline. CDR3 length equals 17 residues. The CDR3 reads CASSPLMWAGVGDTQYF. The CDR3 nucleotides are TGTGCCAGCAGCCCCCTAATGTGGGCAGGTGTCGGAGATACGCAGTATTTT.

The chain joins TRBV6-1 to TRBJ1-3; D not resolved. The CDR3 runs 14 residues. Between the trimmed V and J ends, which lost 3 bases and 0 bases, there was a span of 6 bases. The germline CDR1 and CDR2 sequences are MNHNS and SASEGT. The CDR3 region is CASSDGASGNTIYF. The DNA of the CDR3 is TGTGCCAGCAGTGACGGAGCCTCTGGAAACACCATATATTTT.

This rearrangement joins TRBV19 to TRBJ1-2; D unclear. CDR3 length: 14 residues. V was shortened by 1 base and J by 0 bases, with 6 bases between the two germline ends. Germline values: CDR1 LNHDA, CDR2 SQIVND (reference sequence). The CDR3 sequence: CASSIVPANYGYTF. The CDR3, as DNA: TGTGCCAGTAGTATAGTACCAGCTAACTATGGCTACACCTTC.

This sequence joins TRBV9 and TRBJ2-3; 13 nucleotides agree with TRBD2. With V trimmed by 0 bases and J by 5 bases, 6 bases remained unmatched. The CDR3 consists of 17 residues. Germline V gene sequence: CDR1 SGDLS, CDR2 YYNGEE. CDR3 sequence reads: CASSVGGLAGAQDTQYF. The CDR3 region has the DNA TGTGCCAGCAGCGTAGGTGGACTAGCGGGGGCCCAAGATACGCAGTATTTT.

The V gene is TRBV15, the J gene TRBJ2-5, with no clear D. Germline V gene lookup returns CDR1 LNHNV and CDR2 YYDKDF (reference sequence). Deletions cut 0 bases from V and 13 bases from J, with 12 bases between. The CDR3 spans 12 residues. The CDR3 DNA follows: TGTGCCACCAGCAGAGATTTCTACCGGCGGTACTTC. Amino acids: CATSRDFYRRYF.

The CDR3 here is CASSHFSSSYEQYF. Here the CDR3 DNA reads TGCGCCAGCAGCCACTTTAGCAGTTCCTACGAGCAGTACTTC. The rearrangement links TRBV4-1 to TRBJ2-7, with D unresolved. The V end was cut by 3 bases, the J end by 1 base, with 10 bases between. The CDR3 sequence is 14 residues long. Germline CDR1 and CDR2: MGHRA and YSYEKL.

This rearrangement joins TRBV5-4 to TRBJ2-3; 9 positions match TRBD1. The CDR3 consists of 15 residues. Trimming at V came to 4 bases and at J to 3 bases, leaving 6 bases not matched to a gene. Germline values: CDR1 SGHNT, CDR2 YYREEE (reference sequence). In DNA form, the CDR3 reads TGTGCCAGCAGCATGACAGGGGGAGTGACAGATACGCAGTATTTT. Translation gives CASSMTGGVTDTQYF.

The chain links TRBV28 to TRBJ2-1; 7 nucleotides align to TRBD1. V shed 5 bases and J 13 bases; nucleotides not matched to a gene: 8. The CDR3 extends over 12 amino acids. Germline V gene data show CDR1 as MDHEN and CDR2 as SYDVKM. The CDR3 region is CASSLLGQSQFF. The CDR3 nucleotides read TGTGCCAGCAGTCTACTGGGACAGTCACAGTTCTTC. The full variable domain, in which reference TRBV28 and TRBJ2-1 provide the parts outside the CDR3, is DVKVTQSSRYLVKRTGEKVFLECVQDMDHENMFWYRQDPGLGLRLIYFSYDVKMKEKGDIPEGYSVSREKKERFSLILESASTNQTSMYLCASSLLGQSQFFGPGTRLTVL.

In regard to this clone: The junction departs from the called germline gene at one end, perhaps through a read error. The chain couples TRBV5-6 to TRBJ1-2; D gene uncertain. Germline V gene lookup returns CDR1 SGHDT and CDR2 YYEEEE. The CDR3 totals 13 residues. The DNA of the CDR3 is TGTGCCAGCAGCTTCGACGAAACTAGCAGGCCCCTTTTC. Translation: CASSFDETSRPLF.

The gene calls are TRBV18 and TRBJ2-2; the D call may be TRBD1 or TRBD2 (5 bases each). CDR1 is KGHSH and CDR2 is LQKENI in the germline V gene. V lost 1 base to trimming and J lost 8 bases, with 17 bases between them. The CDR3 contains 16 residues. The CDR3 coding sequence is TGTGCCAGCTCACCACTGCCCCGGGGCGCAAAAGGGGAGCTGTTTTTT. This sequence encodes CASSPLPRGAKGELFF.

The chain employs TRBV5-1 and TRBJ1-2, with unresolved D. Germline V gives CDR1 SGHRS, CDR2 YFSETQ. The V gene lost 2 bases and the J gene lost 0 bases, with 14 bases spanning the gap. CDR3 size: 16 residues. The CDR3 region has the DNA TGCGCCAGCAGCTTCGACTGGAAGGCGTCTAACTATGGCTACACCTTC. Translating it yields CASSFDWKASNYGYTF.

The chain joins TRBV21-1 to TRBJ1-4. TRBV21-1 is a listed pseudogene. This CDR3 has 11 residues. The CDR3 DNA reads as TGTGCCAGCAGAGGTGGTGAAAAACTGTTTTTT. It specifies CASRGGEKLFF.

This chain joins TRBV19 and TRBJ2-1; TRBD1 aligns across 7 bases. Germline V CDR1 and CDR2: LNHDA, SQIVND (reference sequence). V shed 3 bases and J 8 bases; nucleotides not matched to a gene: 4. This CDR3 is built from 13 residues. The CDR3 DNA sequence: TGTGCCAGTAGTATGACAGGGCGTGATGAGCAGTTCTTC. Translation gives CASSMTGRDEQFF.

This clone was counted once. The CDR3 nucleotides are TGTGCCAGCAGCTTCCTTGGGGTGGTAGCGGGAGAGACCCAGTACTTC. Its protein is CASSFLGVVAGETQYF. The chain joins TRBV11-2 to TRBJ2-5; 7 positions match TRBD2. Germline V gives CDR1 SGHAT, CDR2 FQNNGV. V gave up 3 bases and J gave up 4 bases; unmatched junction bases: 11. The CDR3 is made up of 16 amino acids.

In regard to this clone: At the DNA level, this CDR3 is encoded by other sequences in the same sample as well. J is TRBJ1-2 and V is TRBV6-5; tentatively, D is TRBD1 (5 bases). V lost 0 bases, J lost 4 bases, and 9 bases lay in between. CDR1 MNHEY and CDR2 SVGAGI come from the germline V gene. The CDR3 spans 14 residues. The CDR3 DNA sequence: TGTGCCAGCAGTTACTCCACAGGCGGCTATGGCTACACCTTC. It is translated as CASSYSTGGYGYTF.

Only a few counts were recorded for this clone. Additional DNA sequences in this sample encode the identical CDR3. The chain has TRBV7-9 and TRBJ1-6; the match to TRBD1 covers 8 bases. With V trimmed by 1 base and J by 3 bases, 2 bases remained unmatched. The CDR3 covers 16 residues. Per germline, CDR1 SEHNR and CDR2 FQNEAQ (reference sequence). The CDR3 nucleotides read TGTGCCAGCAGCTTAGGACAGGGGTTCTATAATTCACCCCTCCACTTT. It translates to CASSLGQGFYNSPLHF.